Included here is one T cell receptor (beta chain) sequence, with context. This specimen belongs to a study of blood T cell repertoires in COVID-19. Across the study: Samples taken during acute and convalescent COVID-19 were collected in the United States, Italy and Spain. From T cells, B-cell-depleted T cells, or PBMCs came the material, which was cDNA or gDNA.

Sequenced by immunoSEQ multiplex PCR; TCRdb stores in-frame clones only, minus some. The table records 27,000 or so clones, about 91% of them present only once. CDR3 length: 16 residues. Germline V gives CDR1 LNHDA, CDR2 SQIVND (reference sequence). Germline trimming cut 6 bases from V and 6 bases from J; bases unmatched to any gene: 10. The receptor was derived from a human donor in a cohort sampled during active COVID-19. Sequences were obtained from peripheral blood. J is TRBJ1-5 and V is TRBV19; TRBD1 agrees at 11 bases. CDR3 sequence (DNA): TGTGCCAGTAGCTTCTCCGGGACAGGGGGTGGTCAGCCCCAGCATTTT. It is translated as CASSFSGTGGGQPQHF.